These 3 T cell receptor beta chains were sequenced from one sample in a study of blood T cell repertoires in COVID-19. Assay: immunoSEQ multiplex PCR; the TCRdb copy retains only in-frame clones and omits some. The sample lists fewer than 85,000 clones; about 88% were seen once. Material for sequencing was peripheral blood. These TCRs come from a human donor in a cohort sampled during active COVID-19.

Here the CDR3 DNA reads TGCGCCAGCAGCTTACAGGAGAGTAGCACAGATACGCAGTATTTT. It yields the protein CASSLQESSTDTQYF. The chain joins TRBV5-1 to TRBJ2-3; the D gene is possibly TRBD1 (5 bases). The V gene's germline CDR1 is SGHRS and CDR2 YFSETQ. V lost 2 bases to trimming and J lost 0 bases, with 10 bases between them. This CDR3 spans 15 amino acids. Full variable domain (remainder filled in from reference TRBV5-1 and TRBJ2-3): KAGVTQTPRYLIKTRGQQVTLSCSPISGHRSVSWYQQTPGQGLQFLFEYFSETQRNKGNFPGRFSGRQFSNSRSEMNVSTLELGDSALYLCASSLQESSTDTQYFGPGTRLTVL.

The chain is built from TRBV28 and TRBJ2-6; the D gene is possibly TRBD1 (5 bases). The CDR3 is 18 residues long. Germline lookup yields CDR1 MDHEN and CDR2 SYDVKM. V lost 2 bases to trimming and J lost 0 bases, with 14 bases between them. For the CDR3, the DNA is TGTGCCAGCAGTTTAGGGGCCGCAGTGAGCTCTGGGGCCAACGTCCTGACTTTC. Protein product: CASSLGAAVSSGANVLTF.

V gene TRBV9 combines with J gene TRBJ2-3; 7 bases are shared with TRBD2. The CDR3 consists of 15 residues. The ends lost 7 bases at V and 0 bases at J; junction bases unmatched: 8. In germline, CDR1 is SGDLS, CDR2 YYNGEE. CDR3 bases: TGTGCCAGCGGAGCTCTAGCGGACAGCACAGATACGCAGTATTTT. Protein: CASGALADSTDTQYF.